The clone carrying this T cell receptor (beta chain) was recorded at least ten times. Its antigen is unidentified. Regarding time point: longitudinal time-point 2. Preparation of the unsorted libraries drew on 2 million PBMCs stored at -80 C. Looked up from germline, CDR1 is SGHRS and CDR2 is YFSETQ. The V and J ends lost 4 bases and 2 bases, in that order; junction bases with no gene match: 5. CDR3 length: 14 residues. These data are taken from a study of neurological immune-mediated disorders. Findings and caveats of the study: Private repertoires in all groups were suggested, as expanded clones shared no CDR3 amino acid sequences across subjects.

Each TCR transcript was tagged with a 10-nucleotide random UMI during 5'RACE. TCRdb reprocessed the 5' RACE reads with MiXCR, giving one entry per CDR3 protein. The sample lists some 48,000 distinct CDR3 sequences, 13% occurring once. Sequencing used PBMCs. The TCR was taken from a male donor with HTLV-1-associated myelopathy (HAM/TSP). The chain uses TRBV5-1 and TRBJ2-7; 8 bases align to TRBD2. CDR3 sequence: CASSGGLGPYEQYF. CDR3 DNA: TGCGCCAGCAGCGGGGGACTAGGGCCCTACGAGCAGTACTTC.